This TCR beta chain comes out of a study of early T cells in non-severe SARS-CoV-2 infection. Study details: From unsorted whole blood, bulk RNA was sequenced, and the chains remained unpaired. The study's findings and limits: VDJdb matching skewed toward anti-spike CD8 responses, missing private and CD4 specificities.

This clonotype was seen ten or more times. The antigen is unknown. Individual cDNA molecules were tagged with unique molecular identifiers. TCRdb independently ran MiXCR on the 5' RACE reads; one entry per CDR3 protein. The sample includes about 56,000 distinct CDR3 sequences, over 9.5% of them seen just once. This TCR was recovered from an adult who was a healthcare worker with PCR-confirmed SARS-CoV-2 infection or an uninfected control (not recorded which). Sample: whole blood.

The CDR3 nucleotides read TGTGCCAGCAGCCTGACAGAGAACACTGAAGCTTTCTTT. Protein product: CASSLTENTEAFF. The chain carries TRBV5-6 and TRBJ1-1; maybe TRBD1 (5 bases). Germline CDR1 is SGHDT and CDR2 is YYEEEE. V was cut by 4 bases and J by 1 base, with 8 bases left in between. This CDR3 has 13 amino acids.